This T cell receptor (beta chain) comes out of a study of shared clonotypes between healthy human individuals. Study in general: Researchers drew samples from a couple of women and a few men aged 18 to 49. Three plates were used per donor for CD4 naive, three for CD4 memory, two for CD8 naive and one for CD8 memory.

Here immunoSEQ multiplex PCR was the method, and the copy in TCRdb shows in-frame clones only, minus some. The repertoire holds about 2.2 million clones, with roughly 93% as singletons. Study-level findings and limits: Generation probabilities of non-shared clonotypes were lower (relative to those shared by all four donors).

CD45RO-negative, CCR7-selected cells formed the naive CD8 fraction, which excluded terminally differentiated effector memory CD45RA+ cells. The CDR3 covers 14 residues. CDR1 is MDHEN and CDR2 is SYDVKM in the germline V gene. Unmatched junction bases numbered 7, after V lost 10 bases and J lost 4 bases. In regard to this clone: Its matching antigen is unknown.

The chain uses TRBV28 and TRBJ2-1; 10 bases map to TRBD1. The TCR originated in a man between 18 and 29 years old in good health. Some clones in this sample may be carry-over from other donors' samples. Material: naive CD8+ T cells from PBMCs. CDR3 coding DNA: TGTGCCACCCAACGGGACAGGGGATACAATGAGCAGTTCTTC. It yields the protein CATQRDRGYNEQFF.